Listed here are 32 T cell receptor beta chains from one sample, sequenced in a study of shared clonotypes between healthy human individuals. Assay used: immunoSEQ multiplex PCR; TCRdb lists only in-frame clones, some missing. Of hundreds of thousands of clones listed, 95% are singletons. The naive CD8 subset, CD45RO-negative cells positively selected for CCR7, excluded terminally differentiated effector memory CD45RA+ cells. The source material was naive CD8+ T cells sorted from blood. Receptor source: a woman in her thirties in good health.

This chain connects TRBV7-6 to TRBJ2-6; D is uncertain. Germline assignment: CDR1 SGHVS and CDR2 FNYEAQ. The CDR3 is made up of 17 amino acids. V lost 0 bases, J lost 0 bases, and 9 bases lay in between. The CDR3 sequence is CASSLARSLSGANVLTF. The CDR3 coding sequence is TGTGCCAGCAGCTTAGCCCGGAGCCTCTCTGGGGCCAACGTCCTGACTTTC.

The gene calls are TRBV7-6 and TRBJ2-1, with TRBD2 matching 10 bases. The CDR3 is 16 amino acids. The V gene end was trimmed by 2 bases and the J gene end by 3 bases; junction bases not matched to a gene: 4. The germline V gene has CDR1 SGHVS and CDR2 FNYEAQ. The CDR3 bases are TGTGCCAGCAGCTTACCCGGACTAGCGGTCTACAATGAGCAGTTCTTC. Its protein product is CASSLPGLAVYNEQFF.

The V call is TRBV5-1, the J call TRBJ1-1; TRBD1 might be the D (6 bases). The CDR3 totals 13 residues. Germline V gene data show CDR1 as SGHRS and CDR2 as YFSETQ. V was trimmed by 2 bases and J by 5 bases, leaving 10 bases between them. Written as DNA, the CDR3 is TGCGCCAGCAGCTTAAGGGGGAGGACTGAAGCTTTCTTT. As protein: CASSLRGRTEAFF.

The chain couples TRBV5-1 to TRBJ2-1, with TRBD2 matching 13 bases. In germline, CDR1 is SGHRS, CDR2 YFSETQ. This CDR3 contains 20 residues. V lost 2 bases to trimming and J lost 6 bases; unmatched junction nucleotides: 17. This chain's CDR3 is CASSFSRTGATSGRPNEQFF. The CDR3 DNA follows: TGCGCCAGCAGCTTTAGTAGGACGGGGGCGACTAGCGGGAGGCCCAATGAGCAGTTCTTC.

The chain couples TRBV5-1 to TRBJ2-2, with TRBD2 as a possible D gene (6 bases). The CDR3 is made up of 16 amino acids. The V and J ends lost 0 bases and 4 bases respectively, with 13 bases between them. Germline V lookup: CDR1 SGHRS, CDR2 YFSETQ. The CDR3 spells CASSLEVPRGTGELFF. DNA of the CDR3: TGCGCCAGCAGCTTGGAAGTCCCGCGGGGCACCGGGGAGCTGTTTTTT.

The chain combines TRBV28 with TRBJ2-1; D remains ambiguous. In germline, CDR1 is MDHEN, CDR2 SYDVKM. V was pared by 5 bases and J by 9 bases, with 5 bases between. CDR3 size: 10 residues. CDR3 DNA: TGTGCCAGCAGTCGTATTGAGCAGTTCTTC. This encodes CASSRIEQFF.

In nucleotides, the CDR3 is TGTGCCCCTGAGAGGGGGAGGGAACTGTTTTTT. Encoded protein: CAPERGRELFF. The chain links TRBV5-8 to TRBJ1-4, with a weak D call TRBD1 (6 bases). The CDR3 contains 11 residues. CDR1 and CDR2 (germline): SGHTS, YDEGEE. V shed 10 bases and J shed 12 bases, with 16 bases lying between them.

The CDR3 coding sequence is TGCAGCGTTGAATTCTTCGGGCTAGCGGGGTCAAAGGATGAGCAGTTCTTC. It specifies CSVEFFGLAGSKDEQFF. This rearrangement joins TRBV29-1 to TRBJ2-1; TRBD2 aligns across 9 bases. The J segment lost 8 bases and the V segment lost 2 bases, leaving 16 bases of the junction unmatched. The CDR3 totals 17 residues. The germline gives CDR1 SQVTM, CDR2 ANQGSEA.

V usage is TRBV27 and J usage is TRBJ1-2; a possible D gene is TRBD1 (6 bases). From germline, CDR1 is MNHEY and CDR2 SMNVEV (reference sequence). This CDR3 is 13 amino acids long. Trimming took 6 bases from V and 4 from J, leaving 12 bases between them. In DNA form, the CDR3 reads TGTGCCAGCAGGACGACAGGTTCCTATGGCTACACCTTC. It codes for CASRTTGSYGYTF.

The chain combines TRBV2 with TRBJ2-7; 7 bases are shared with TRBD1. CDR3 length equals 14 residues. CDR1 is SNHLY, CDR2 FYNNEI, per germline. V trimming: 10 bases; J trimming: 0 bases; junction bases outside the gene matches: 9. Here the CDR3 DNA reads TGTGCCAACCGCCGGGACAGTAGCTCCTACGAGCAGTACTTC. It encodes CANRRDSSSYEQYF.

The genes are TRBV19 and TRBJ1-2; D uncertain. V shed 0 bases and J shed 4 bases, with 18 bases lying between them. The CDR3 length is 17 residues. CDR1 is LNHDA, CDR2 SQIVND, per germline (reference sequence). Written as DNA, the CDR3 is TGTGCCAGTAGTATAGATCACGAGGTCAGGATCCTCTATGGCTACACCTTC. Residues: CASSIDHEVRILYGYTF.

The V call is TRBV16, the J call TRBJ1-1; tentative D call: TRBD1 (5 bases). The CDR3 extends over 12 amino acids. Germline V gene lookup returns CDR1 KGHSY and CDR2 FQNENV. V was cut by 3 bases and J by 3 bases, with 5 bases left in between. The CDR3 DNA reads TGTGCCAGCAGCCAGGGGGACACTGAAGCTTTCTTT. Translation gives CASSQGDTEAFF.

This chain links TRBV2 with TRBJ2-2, with 8 bases that match TRBD2. CDR3 length: 14 amino acids. Trimming removed 8 bases from V and 4 bases from J; junction bases left unmatched: 6. The germline V gene encodes CDR1 SNHLY and CDR2 FYNNEI. The CDR3 DNA reads as TGTGCCAGCTCCCCGGGAGGGGGCACCGGGGAGCTGTTTTTT. Translated, it gives CASSPGGGTGELFF.

The chain joins TRBV27 to TRBJ2-7; 9 nucleotides match TRBD2. From germline, CDR1 is MNHEY and CDR2 SMNVEV (reference sequence). The CDR3 totals 16 residues. The V segment lost 2 bases and the J segment 5 bases; nucleotides outside the gene matches: 10. The CDR3 sequence is CASSLILAGGPHEQYF. Written as DNA, the CDR3 is TGTGCCAGCAGTTTAATACTCGCGGGAGGGCCCCACGAGCAGTACTTC.

The CDR3: CAISESYSQPQHF. CDR3 coding DNA: TGTGCCATCAGTGAGTCTTACTCTCAGCCCCAGCATTTT. The chain carries TRBV10-3 and TRBJ1-5; D not certain. The CDR3 runs to 13 residues. Trimming cost V 0 bases and J 6 bases, with 6 bases left between them. The germline V gene encodes CDR1 ENHRY and CDR2 SYGVKD.

The chain employs TRBV2 and TRBJ1-3; TRBD1 aligns across 8 bases. V was pared by 11 bases and J by 0 bases, with 3 bases of the junction left unmatched. CDR1 and CDR2 from the germline V gene are SNHLY and FYNNEI. CDR3 length: 13 amino acids. As DNA, the CDR3 is TGTGCCGGACAGGGAGCCTCTGGAAACACCATATATTTT. Its translation is CAGQGASGNTIYF.

The genes are TRBV7-9 and TRBJ2-7, with D possibly being TRBD1 (5 bases). The germline V gene encodes CDR1 SEHNR and CDR2 FQNEAQ (reference sequence). The CDR3 runs to 13 residues. The ends were cut back, 4 bases at V and 1 base at J, with 8 bases in the middle. CDR3 nucleotides: TGTGCCAGCAGCTCACAGGATTCCTACGAGCAGTACTTC. Its translation is CASSSQDSYEQYF.

The chain links TRBV28 to TRBJ1-3; 7 positions agree with TRBD1. Germline CDR1 is MDHEN and CDR2 is SYDVKM. This CDR3 is built from 16 residues. V dropped 5 bases and J dropped 2; count of bases not matched to a gene: 9. The CDR3 bases are TGTGCCAGCAGTGGAGGTTTGACAGGGACTGGAAACACCATATATTTT. Its translation: CASSGGLTGTGNTIYF.

This clone has just one count. The chain combines TRBV28 with TRBJ1-2; D gene uncertain. The V gene's germline CDR1 is MDHEN and CDR2 SYDVKM. The CDR3 runs 15 residues. With 5 bases removed from V and 0 bases from J, the gap between germline ends came to 13 bases. CDR3 DNA: TGTGCCAGCAGTCAAGGCCCCAGAACTAACTATGGCTACACCTTC. Amino acids: CASSQGPRTNYGYTF.

This chain uses TRBV15 with TRBJ2-1; the match to TRBD2 covers 10 bases. The J segment lost 2 bases and the V segment lost 5 bases, leaving 3 bases of the junction unmatched. Germline loops: CDR1 LNHNV, CDR2 YYDKDF (reference sequence). The CDR3 loop spans 15 amino acids. The CDR3: CATSLGLATYNEQFF. The CDR3 DNA is TGTGCCACCAGCTTGGGACTAGCGACCTACAATGAGCAGTTCTTC.

The table lists this clone with a count of one. This chain links TRBV15 with TRBJ2-3; tentative D call: TRBD1 (5 bases). V shed 1 base and J shed 0 bases, with 17 bases lying between them. This CDR3 region has 18 residues. CDR1 LNHNV and CDR2 YYDKDF come from the germline V gene (reference sequence). This chain's CDR3 is CATSRVPPGAGSTDTQYF. DNA of the CDR3: TGTGCCACCAGCAGAGTTCCCCCAGGAGCAGGGAGCACAGATACGCAGTATTTT.

As DNA, the CDR3 is TGTGCCAGCAGGAGCGAAAACCATGAAAAACTGTTTTTT. Its translation: CASRSENHEKLFF. This rearrangement joins TRBV13 to TRBJ1-4; D uncertain. The CDR3 contains 13 residues. V lost 6 bases, J lost 6 bases, and 11 bases lay in between. The germline V gene has CDR1 PRHDT and CDR2 FYEKMQ (reference sequence).

This clone was detected once. The chain combines TRBV5-1 with TRBJ1-1, with D tentatively TRBD1 (5 bases). V lost 5 bases and J 4 bases, leaving 15 bases between the germline ends. Germline V gene sequence: CDR1 SGHRS, CDR2 YFSETQ. This CDR3 spans 14 amino acids. The chain's CDR3 is CASSAIRGSTEAFF. CDR3 DNA: TGCGCCAGCAGTGCGATTAGGGGTTCCACTGAAGCTTTCTTT.

The chain employs TRBV27 and TRBJ2-2; 9 nucleotides line up with TRBD2. The CDR3 totals 17 residues. Germline V gives CDR1 MNHEY, CDR2 SMNVEV (reference sequence). After removal of 2 bases from V and 4 bases from J, the junction contained 8 bases not matched to a gene. The CDR3 region is CASSLVSGRGSTGELFF. The CDR3, as DNA: TGTGCCAGCAGTTTAGTTAGCGGGAGAGGTAGCACCGGGGAGCTGTTTTTT.

This clone was seen just once. The chain joins TRBV28 to TRBJ2-1, with D perhaps TRBD2 (6 bases). The germline CDR1 and CDR2 sequences are MDHEN and SYDVKM. The CDR3 covers 15 residues. Trimming shortened V by 4 bases and J by 0 bases, and 10 bases separated the two germline ends. The CDR3 region has the DNA TGTGCCAGCAGTTCCCTAGCGAGCTCCTACAATGAGCAGTTCTTC. Its protein is CASSSLASSYNEQFF. The full variable domain, its missing parts supplied by reference TRBV28 and TRBJ2-1, is DVKVTQSSRYLVKRTGEKVFLECVQDMDHENMFWYRQDPGLGLRLIYFSYDVKMKEKGDIPEGYSVSREKKERFSLILESASTNQTSMYLCASSSLASSYNEQFFGPGTRLTVL.

The V call is TRBV6-5, the J call TRBJ2-1; 10 bases are a match to TRBD2. CDR3 length: 15 residues. The V gene's germline CDR1 is MNHEY and CDR2 SVGAGI. The ends lost 2 bases at V and 8 bases at J; junction bases unmatched: 6. This CDR3 reads CASSYEASGRDEQFF. DNA for the CDR3: TGTGCCAGCAGTTACGAGGCTAGCGGGAGAGATGAGCAGTTCTTC.

The chain carries TRBV11-2 and TRBJ1-5; D gene uncertain. In germline, CDR1 is SGHAT, CDR2 FQNNGV. Trimming took 2 bases from V and 7 from J, leaving 6 bases between them. The length of the CDR3 is 12 residues. This chain's CDR3 is CASSLLDQPQHF. In DNA form, the CDR3 reads TGTGCCAGCAGCTTACTAGACCAGCCCCAGCATTTT.

This chain joins TRBV29-1 and TRBJ2-3; TRBD2 is a possible D gene (5 bases). Trimming cost V 4 bases and J 7 bases, with 33 bases left between them. Germline-derived CDR1 and CDR2 are SQVTM and ANQGSEA. The CDR3 covers 19 residues. The CDR3 is CSVGVLRRMVTAADYTQYF. The CDR3 DNA follows: TGCAGCGTTGGAGTTCTAAGGCGAATGGTCACGGCGGCGGACTATACGCAGTATTTT.

The sample holds one count of this clone. The rearrangement links TRBV28 to TRBJ2-5, with D perhaps TRBD1 (6 bases). CDR3 size: 15 residues. The ends were cut back, 10 bases at V and 4 bases at J, with 22 bases in the middle. Germline V CDR1 and CDR2: MDHEN, SYDVKM. This CDR3 reads CATKGPQGTLETQYF. In DNA form, the CDR3 reads TGTGCCACCAAGGGACCTCAGGGGACCCTAGAGACCCAGTACTTC.

Only one count was recorded for this clone. This sequence joins TRBV2 and TRBJ2-3; weak D call: TRBD2 (6 bases). V lost 2 bases to trimming and J lost 4 bases, with 16 bases between them. There are 16 residues in the CDR3. CDR1 is SNHLY and CDR2 is FYNNEI in the germline V gene. The CDR3 spells CASSELASALSDTQYF. As DNA, the CDR3 is TGTGCCAGCAGTGAATTGGCTAGCGCGCTATCAGATACGCAGTATTTT.

The V gene is TRBV5-1, the J gene TRBJ1-1, with TRBD1 matching 7 bases. J was trimmed by 5 bases and V by 5 bases; bases with no gene match: 6. CDR3 length: 13 residues. Germline V gene data show CDR1 as SGHRS and CDR2 as YFSETQ. The CDR3 sequence is CASRRTGVTEAFF. Written as DNA, the CDR3 is TGCGCCAGCAGAAGAACAGGGGTTACTGAAGCTTTCTTT.

The chain recombines TRBV5-1 with TRBJ1-4; the D is unclear. The length of the CDR3 is 11 residues. With 2 bases removed from V and 8 bases from J, the gap between germline ends came to 4 bases. Germline values: CDR1 SGHRS, CDR2 YFSETQ. CDR3 protein: CASSLGEKLFF. The CDR3 nucleotides read TGCGCCAGCAGCTTAGGAGAAAAACTGTTTTTT.